This TCR beta chain was identified during a study of blood T cell repertoires in COVID-19. Germline loops: CDR1 MRHNA, CDR2 SNTAGT. Between the trimmed V and J ends, which lost 1 base and 8 bases, there was a span of 18 bases. CDR3 length: 15 amino acids. Generated by immunoSEQ multiplex PCR, the TCRdb table keeps only in-frame clones and is missing some. Here the sample spans more than 65,000 clones, more than 80% being singletons. Sample: peripheral blood. The chain joins TRBV6-4 to TRBJ2-7, with D possibly being TRBD2 (5 bases). The source is a human donor in a cohort sampled during active COVID-19. The CDR3 coding sequence is TGTGCCAGCAGTGACTTCTCTTATGGACTGGAGAAGCAGTACTTC. Translating it yields CASSDFSYGLEKQYF.